The TCR beta chain under discussion was sequenced for a study of technical replicates of blood from a few donors (dated by TCRdb to 2016 to 2017). The method was the immunoSEQ multiplex PCR assay. Entries here come from immuneACCESS through TCRdb and include only in-frame sequences with V and J called. Some clones fail to appear in such tables; in the studies checked, an unresolved V gene covers under half of the shortfall, and the cause of the remainder is unknown. This sample gives about 83,000 clones in total; less than 95% of them show up just once. Together, the top ten hold about 0.25% of the sample. From the cysteine up to the phenylalanine, the CDR3 has a length of 15 residues. The retained sequence is limited to the CDR3, 45 bases, with the frame set at the first base. Based on the germline V gene, the CDR1 and CDR2 sequences are MGHDK and SYGVNS. Between the V and J ends, shortened by 4 bases and 3 bases respectively, the junction contains 16 bases.

In the case of this clone: No cognate antigen has been identified for it. Base-call qualities are not available, and no considerably larger clone is one nucleotide away.

Material for sequencing was T cells isolated from PBMCs. The rearrangement joined TRBV25-1 to TRBJ2-7, and the D gene may be TRBD1, 6 bases matching. The receptor's source is a human donor in good health. The CDR3 region: CASSGGHAKGYEQYF. The DNA sequence is given as TGTGCCAGCAGTGGGGGGCATGCCAAGGGCTACGAGCAGTACTTC.